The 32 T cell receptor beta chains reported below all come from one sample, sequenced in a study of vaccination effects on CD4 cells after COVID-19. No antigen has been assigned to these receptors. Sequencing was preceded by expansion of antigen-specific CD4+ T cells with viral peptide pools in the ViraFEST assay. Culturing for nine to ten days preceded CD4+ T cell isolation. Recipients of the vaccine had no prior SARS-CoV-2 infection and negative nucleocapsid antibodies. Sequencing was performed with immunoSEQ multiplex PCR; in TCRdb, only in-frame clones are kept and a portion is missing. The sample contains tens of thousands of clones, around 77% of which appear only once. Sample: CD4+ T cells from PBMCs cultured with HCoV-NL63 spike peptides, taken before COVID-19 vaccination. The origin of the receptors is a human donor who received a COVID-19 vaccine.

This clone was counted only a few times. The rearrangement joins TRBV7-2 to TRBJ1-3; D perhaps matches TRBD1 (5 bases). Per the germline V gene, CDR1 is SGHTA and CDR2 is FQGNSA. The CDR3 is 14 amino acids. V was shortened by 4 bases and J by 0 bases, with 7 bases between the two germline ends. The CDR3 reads CASSSGLSGNTIYF. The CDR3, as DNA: TGTGCCAGCAGCTCGGGACTCTCTGGAAACACCATATATTTT.

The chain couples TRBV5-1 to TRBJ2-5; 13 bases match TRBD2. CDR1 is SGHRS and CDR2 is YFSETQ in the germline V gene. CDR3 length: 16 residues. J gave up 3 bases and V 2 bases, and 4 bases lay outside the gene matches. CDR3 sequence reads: CASSFRLAGGKETQYF. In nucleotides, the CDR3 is TGCGCCAGCAGCTTTCGACTAGCGGGGGGAAAAGAGACCCAGTACTTC.

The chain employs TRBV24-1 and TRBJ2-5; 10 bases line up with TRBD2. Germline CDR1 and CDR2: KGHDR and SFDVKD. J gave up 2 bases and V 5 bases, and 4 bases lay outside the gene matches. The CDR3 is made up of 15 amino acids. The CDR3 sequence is CATSVMTSGQETQYF. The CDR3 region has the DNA TGTGCCACCAGTGTCATGACTAGCGGGCAAGAGACCCAGTACTTC.

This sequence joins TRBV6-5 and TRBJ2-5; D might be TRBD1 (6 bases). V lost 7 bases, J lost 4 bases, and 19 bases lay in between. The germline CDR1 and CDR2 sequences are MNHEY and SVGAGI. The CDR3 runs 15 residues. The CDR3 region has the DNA TGTGCCAGCACCCCGCTTAGGAGAGGGGGAGAGACCCAGTACTTC. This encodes CASTPLRRGGETQYF.

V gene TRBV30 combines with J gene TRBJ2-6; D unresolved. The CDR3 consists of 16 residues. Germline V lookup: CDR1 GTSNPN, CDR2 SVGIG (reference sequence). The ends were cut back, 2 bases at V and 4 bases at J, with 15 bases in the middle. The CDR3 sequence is CAWSKYLGEGANVLTF. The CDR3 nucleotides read TGTGCCTGGAGTAAATATTTAGGTGAAGGGGCCAACGTCCTGACTTTC.

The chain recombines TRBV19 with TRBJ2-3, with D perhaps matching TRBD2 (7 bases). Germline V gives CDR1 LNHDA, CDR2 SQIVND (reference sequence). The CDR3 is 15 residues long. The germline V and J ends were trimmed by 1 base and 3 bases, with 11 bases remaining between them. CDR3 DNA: TGTGCCAGTAGTATAGGAGGGGGGGGGACAGATACGCAGTATTTT. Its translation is CASSIGGGGTDTQYF.

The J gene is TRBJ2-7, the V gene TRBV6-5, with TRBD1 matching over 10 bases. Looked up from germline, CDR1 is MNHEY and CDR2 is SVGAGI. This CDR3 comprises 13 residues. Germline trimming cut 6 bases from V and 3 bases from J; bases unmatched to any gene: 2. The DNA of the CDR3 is TGTGCCAGCAGACGGACAGGGGGCTACGAGCAGTACGTC. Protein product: CASRRTGGYEQYV.

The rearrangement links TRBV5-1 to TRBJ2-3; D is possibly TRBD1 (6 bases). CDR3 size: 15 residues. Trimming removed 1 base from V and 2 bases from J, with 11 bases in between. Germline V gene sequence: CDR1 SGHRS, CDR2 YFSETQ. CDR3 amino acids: CASSLRQAFTDTQYF. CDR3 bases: TGCGCCAGCAGCTTGCGACAGGCGTTCACAGATACGCAGTATTTT.

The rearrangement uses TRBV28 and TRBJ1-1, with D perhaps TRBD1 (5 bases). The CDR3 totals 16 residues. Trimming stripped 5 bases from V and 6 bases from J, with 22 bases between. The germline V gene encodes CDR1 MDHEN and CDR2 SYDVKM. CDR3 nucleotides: TGTGCCAGCAGTCCCCAAGGGGCGGGTTTCGGGCCTGAAGCTTTCTTT. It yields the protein CASSPQGAGFGPEAFF.

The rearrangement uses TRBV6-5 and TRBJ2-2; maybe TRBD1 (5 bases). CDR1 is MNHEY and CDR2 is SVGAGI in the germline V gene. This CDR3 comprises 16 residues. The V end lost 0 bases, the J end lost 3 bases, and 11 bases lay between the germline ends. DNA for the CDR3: TGTGCCAGCAGTTACTCGAGGTGGGGCGACACCGGGGAGCTGTTTTTT. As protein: CASSYSRWGDTGELFF.

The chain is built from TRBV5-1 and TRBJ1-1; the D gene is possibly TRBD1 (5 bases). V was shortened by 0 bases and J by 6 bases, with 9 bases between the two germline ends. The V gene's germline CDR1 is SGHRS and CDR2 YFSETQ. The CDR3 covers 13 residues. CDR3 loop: CASSLGQFPEAFF. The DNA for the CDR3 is TGCGCCAGCAGCTTGGGACAGTTCCCTGAAGCTTTCTTT. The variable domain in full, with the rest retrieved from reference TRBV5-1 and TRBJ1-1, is KAGVTQTPRYLIKTRGQQVTLSCSPISGHRSVSWYQQTPGQGLQFLFEYFSETQRNKGNFPGRFSGRQFSNSRSEMNVSTLELGDSALYLCASSLGQFPEAFFGQGTRLTVV.

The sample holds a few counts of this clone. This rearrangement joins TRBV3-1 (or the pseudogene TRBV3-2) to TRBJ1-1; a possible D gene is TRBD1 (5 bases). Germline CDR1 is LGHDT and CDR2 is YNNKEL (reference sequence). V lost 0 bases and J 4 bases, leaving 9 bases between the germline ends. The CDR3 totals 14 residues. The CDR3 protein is CASSQESGITEAFF. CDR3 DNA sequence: TGTGCCAGCAGCCAAGAGTCAGGGATCACTGAAGCTTTCTTT.

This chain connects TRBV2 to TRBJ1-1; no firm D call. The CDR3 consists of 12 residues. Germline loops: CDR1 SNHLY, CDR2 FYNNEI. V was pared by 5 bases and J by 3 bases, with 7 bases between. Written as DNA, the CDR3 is TGTGCCAGCAGTAAGGTTCACACTGAAGCTTTCTTT. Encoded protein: CASSKVHTEAFF.

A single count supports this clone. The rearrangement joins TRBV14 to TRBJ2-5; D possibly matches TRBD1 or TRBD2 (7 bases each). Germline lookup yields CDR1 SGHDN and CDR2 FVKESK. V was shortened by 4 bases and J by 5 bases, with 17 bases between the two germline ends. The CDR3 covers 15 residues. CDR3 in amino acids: CASSLFLRGGETQYF. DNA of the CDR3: TGTGCCAGCAGCCTGTTCCTCAGGGGGGGTGAGACCCAGTACTTC.

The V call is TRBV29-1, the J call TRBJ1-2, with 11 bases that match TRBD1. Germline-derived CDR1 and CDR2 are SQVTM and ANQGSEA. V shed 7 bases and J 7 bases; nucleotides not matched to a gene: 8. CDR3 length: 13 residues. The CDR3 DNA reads TGCAGCGCCAATTCCGGGACAGGGGGTGGCTACACCTTC. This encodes CSANSGTGGGYTF.

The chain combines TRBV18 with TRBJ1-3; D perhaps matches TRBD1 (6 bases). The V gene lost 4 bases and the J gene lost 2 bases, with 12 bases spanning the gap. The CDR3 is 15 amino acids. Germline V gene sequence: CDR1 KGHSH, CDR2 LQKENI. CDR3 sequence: CASSRVTGTGNTIYF. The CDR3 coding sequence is TGTGCCAGCTCACGTGTCACAGGGACTGGAAACACCATATATTTT.

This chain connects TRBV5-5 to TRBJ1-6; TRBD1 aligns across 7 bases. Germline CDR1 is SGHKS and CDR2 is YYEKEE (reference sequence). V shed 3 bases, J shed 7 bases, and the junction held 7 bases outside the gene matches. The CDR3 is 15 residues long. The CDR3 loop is CASSSTTGRNSPLHF. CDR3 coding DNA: TGTGCCAGCAGCTCGACGACAGGGAGAAATTCACCCCTCCACTTT.

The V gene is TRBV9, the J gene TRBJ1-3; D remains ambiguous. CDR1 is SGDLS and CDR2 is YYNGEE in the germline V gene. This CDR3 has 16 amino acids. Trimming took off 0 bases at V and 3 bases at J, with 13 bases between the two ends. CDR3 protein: CASSVEFVLGGNTIYF. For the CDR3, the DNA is TGTGCCAGCAGCGTAGAGTTTGTGTTGGGTGGAAACACCATATATTTT.

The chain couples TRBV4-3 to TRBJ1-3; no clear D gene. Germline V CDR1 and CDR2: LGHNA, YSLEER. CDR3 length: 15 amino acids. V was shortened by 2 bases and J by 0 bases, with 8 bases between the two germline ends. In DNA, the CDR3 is TGCGCCAGCAGCCAAATATACGGCTCTGGAAACACCATATATTTT. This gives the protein CASSQIYGSGNTIYF.

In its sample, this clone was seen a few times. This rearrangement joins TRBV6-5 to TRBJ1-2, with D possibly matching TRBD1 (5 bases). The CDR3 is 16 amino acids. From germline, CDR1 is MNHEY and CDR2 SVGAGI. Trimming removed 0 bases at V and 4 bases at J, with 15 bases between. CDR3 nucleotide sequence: TGTGCCAGCAGTTACTCTCGTCCAGGGACGGTCTATGGCTACACCTTC. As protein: CASSYSRPGTVYGYTF.

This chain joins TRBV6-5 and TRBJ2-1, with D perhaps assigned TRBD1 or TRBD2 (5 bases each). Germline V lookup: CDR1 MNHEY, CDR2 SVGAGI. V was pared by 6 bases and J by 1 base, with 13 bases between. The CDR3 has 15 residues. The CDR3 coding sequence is TGTGCCAGCAGAAACCGGGACGGTTCCTACAATGAGCAGTTCTTC. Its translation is CASRNRDGSYNEQFF.

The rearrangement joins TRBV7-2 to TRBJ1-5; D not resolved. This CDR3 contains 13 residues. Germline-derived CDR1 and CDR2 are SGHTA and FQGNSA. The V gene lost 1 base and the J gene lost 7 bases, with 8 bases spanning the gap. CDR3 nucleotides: TGTGCCAGCAGCTTAGAAGGAGCCCAGCCCCAGCATTTT. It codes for CASSLEGAQPQHF.

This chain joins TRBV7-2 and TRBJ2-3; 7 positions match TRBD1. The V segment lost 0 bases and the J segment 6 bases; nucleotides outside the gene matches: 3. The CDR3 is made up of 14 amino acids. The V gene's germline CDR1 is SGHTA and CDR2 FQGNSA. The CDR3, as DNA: TGTGCCAGCAGCTTAGCTGCCAGGGGGGATACGCAGTATTTT. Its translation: CASSLAARGDTQYF.

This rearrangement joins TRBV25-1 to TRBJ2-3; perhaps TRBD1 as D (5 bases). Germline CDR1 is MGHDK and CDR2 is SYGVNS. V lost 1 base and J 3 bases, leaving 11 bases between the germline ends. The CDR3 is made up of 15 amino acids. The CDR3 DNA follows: TGTGCCAGCAGTGAATTGGTAAGGGGTACAGATACGCAGTATTTT. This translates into CASSELVRGTDTQYF.

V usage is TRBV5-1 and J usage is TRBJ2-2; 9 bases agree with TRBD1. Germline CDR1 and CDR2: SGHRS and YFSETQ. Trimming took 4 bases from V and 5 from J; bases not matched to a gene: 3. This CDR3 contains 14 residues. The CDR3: CASSTGTGTGELFF. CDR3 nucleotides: TGCGCCAGCAGCACAGGGACAGGGACCGGGGAGCTGTTTTTT.

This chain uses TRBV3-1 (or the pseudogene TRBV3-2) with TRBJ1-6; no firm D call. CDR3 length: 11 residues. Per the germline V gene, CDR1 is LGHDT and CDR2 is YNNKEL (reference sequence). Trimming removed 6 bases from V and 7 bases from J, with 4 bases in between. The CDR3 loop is CASSSNSPLHF. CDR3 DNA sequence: TGTGCCAGCAGTTCCAATTCACCCCTCCACTTT.

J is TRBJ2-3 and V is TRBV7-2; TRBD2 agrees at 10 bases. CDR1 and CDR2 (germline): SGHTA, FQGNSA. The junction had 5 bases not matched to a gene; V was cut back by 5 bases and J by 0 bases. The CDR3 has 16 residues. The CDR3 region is CASSTGLAFSTDTQYF. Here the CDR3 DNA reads TGTGCCAGCAGCACGGGACTAGCGTTTAGCACAGATACGCAGTATTTT.

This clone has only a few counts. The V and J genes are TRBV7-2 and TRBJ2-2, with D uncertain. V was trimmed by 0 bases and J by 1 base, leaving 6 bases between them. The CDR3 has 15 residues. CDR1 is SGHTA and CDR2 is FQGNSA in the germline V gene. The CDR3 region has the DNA TGTGCCAGCAGCTTAGCCCTAAAGAACACCGGGGAGCTGTTTTTT. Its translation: CASSLALKNTGELFF.

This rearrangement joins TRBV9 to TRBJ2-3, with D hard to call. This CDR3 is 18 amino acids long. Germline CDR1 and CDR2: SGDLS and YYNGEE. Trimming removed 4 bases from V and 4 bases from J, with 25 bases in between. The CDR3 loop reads CASSIGSRIVEDSDTQYF. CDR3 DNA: TGTGCCAGCAGCATCGGTTCGAGGATCGTCGAGGATTCAGATACGCAGTATTTT.

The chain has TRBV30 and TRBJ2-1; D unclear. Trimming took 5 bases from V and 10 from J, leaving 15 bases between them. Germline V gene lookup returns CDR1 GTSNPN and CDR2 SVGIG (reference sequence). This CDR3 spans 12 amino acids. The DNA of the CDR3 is TGTGCCTGGCACCTTGGGCAGCTCGAGCAGTTCTTC. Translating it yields CAWHLGQLEQFF.

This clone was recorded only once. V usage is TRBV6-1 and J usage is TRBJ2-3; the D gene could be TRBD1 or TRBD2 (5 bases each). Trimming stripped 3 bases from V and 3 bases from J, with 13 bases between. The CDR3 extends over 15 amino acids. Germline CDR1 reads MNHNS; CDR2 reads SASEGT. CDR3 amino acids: CASSDYGTRTDTQYF. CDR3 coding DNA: TGTGCCAGCAGTGATTACGGGACCAGAACAGATACGCAGTATTTT.

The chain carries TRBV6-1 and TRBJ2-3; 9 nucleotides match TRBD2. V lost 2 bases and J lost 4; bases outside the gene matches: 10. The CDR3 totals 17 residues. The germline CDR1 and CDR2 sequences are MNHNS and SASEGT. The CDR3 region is CASSENPSGASADTQYF. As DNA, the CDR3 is TGTGCCAGCAGTGAAAACCCTAGCGGGGCCTCAGCAGATACGCAGTATTTT.